The 24 T cell receptor beta chains in this list originate from one sample, sequenced in a study of cytomegalovirus exposure and HLA in healthy donors. The PCR ran on 60 Vbeta and 13 Jbeta primers. Sequenced by immunoSEQ multiplex PCR; TCRdb stores in-frame clones only, minus some. The table has 110,000 to 150,000 clones, roughly 62% seen once; the top ten hold around 4.7%. Material for sequencing was PBMCs. The receptors shown here come from a man between 60 and 75 years old in good health and CMV-seronegative.

The chain couples TRBV6-6 to TRBJ1-6; weak D call: TRBD1 (6 bases). Germline values: CDR1 MNHNY, CDR2 SVGAGI (reference sequence). The V end was cut by 6 bases, the J end by 7 bases, with 10 bases between. The CDR3 covers 13 residues. The CDR3 nucleotides are TGTGCCAGCAGCCCAGGGGAGAATTCACCCCTCCACTTT. Translation gives CASSPGENSPLHF.

The rearrangement links TRBV9 to TRBJ2-2, with 13 bases fitting TRBD2. There are 19 residues in the CDR3. CDR1 and CDR2 from the germline V gene are SGDLS and YYNGEE. Unmatched junction bases numbered 11, after V lost 0 bases and J lost 6 bases. The CDR3 spells CASSVAARTSGSTAGELFF. The CDR3 DNA reads TGTGCCAGCAGCGTAGCCGCGCGGACTAGCGGGAGTACGGCCGGGGAGCTGTTTTTT.

The CDR3 coding sequence is TGTGCCTGCCCGGGACTTCAAGAGACCCAGTACTTC. It encodes CACPGLQETQYF. J is TRBJ2-5 and V is TRBV30, with D tentatively TRBD2 (6 bases). Germline assignment: CDR1 GTSNPN and CDR2 SVGIG (reference sequence). The CDR3 length is 12 residues. V lost 6 bases and J 2 bases, leaving 10 bases between the germline ends.

The chain is built from TRBV27 and TRBJ2-7; D unclear. The V end was cut by 3 bases, the J end by 6 bases, with 21 bases between. CDR3 size: 16 residues. CDR1 is MNHEY, CDR2 SMNVEV, per germline (reference sequence). CDR3 residues: CASSFFGRSVISEQYF. The CDR3 bases are TGTGCCAGCAGTTTTTTTGGTCGATCAGTGATTTCCGAGCAGTACTTC.

The rearrangement links TRBV30 to TRBJ1-1, with D possibly TRBD1 on 5 matching bases. V was shortened by 0 bases and J by 1 base, with 12 bases between the two germline ends. The length of the CDR3 is 15 residues. Germline assignment: CDR1 GTSNPN and CDR2 SVGIG (reference sequence). The CDR3 here is CAWSVGAGQNTEAFF. CDR3 sequence (DNA): TGTGCCTGGAGTGTAGGGGCAGGTCAGAACACTGAAGCTTTCTTT.

The chain recombines TRBV30 with TRBJ1-2; no clear D gene. Germline CDR1 and CDR2: GTSNPN and SVGIG (reference sequence). V shed 0 bases and J shed 4 bases, with 15 bases lying between them. The CDR3 sequence is 15 residues long. As DNA, the CDR3 is TGTGCCTGGAGTGTAGGAGCAGTCAACTCCTATGGCTACACCTTC. Residues: CAWSVGAVNSYGYTF.

This clone has more than one count but fewer than ten. J is TRBJ2-7 and V is TRBV11-2; no firm D call. This CDR3 is built from 12 residues. Germline CDR1 is SGHAT and CDR2 is FQNNGV. The V end was cut by 3 bases, the J end by 6 bases, with 9 bases between. CDR3 loop: CASSLPVGEQYF. For the CDR3, the DNA is TGTGCCAGCAGCTTGCCGGTTGGCGAGCAGTACTTC.

The genes are TRBV30 and TRBJ1-1; the match to TRBD1 covers 7 bases. CDR1 and CDR2 (germline): GTSNPN, SVGIG (reference sequence). The CDR3 has 16 residues. V trimming: 0 bases; J trimming: 5 bases; junction bases outside the gene matches: 12. CDR3 in DNA: TGTGCCTGGAGTGTACCTGCCCAGGCCAGGGGGACTGAAGCTTTCTTT. This encodes CAWSVPAQARGTEAFF. The whole variable domain, remainder taken from reference TRBV30 and TRBJ1-1, is SQTIHQWPATLVQPVGSPLSLECTVEGTSNPNLYWYRQAAGRGLQLLFYSVGIGQISSEVPQNLSASRPQDRQFILSSKKLLLSDSGFYLCAWSVPAQARGTEAFFGQGTRLTVV.

The chain is built from TRBV27 and TRBJ1-5, with TRBD1 matching 10 bases. CDR1 MNHEY and CDR2 SMNVEV come from the germline V gene (reference sequence). The CDR3 is made up of 16 amino acids. The J segment lost 7 bases and the V segment lost 5 bases, leaving 11 bases of the junction unmatched. CDR3 in DNA: TGTGCCAGCAGTCCGCTATTTGGGACAGGGGAACAGCCCCAGCATTTT. The encoded protein is CASSPLFGTGEQPQHF.

The chain employs TRBV5-1 and TRBJ2-3, with a possible D match to TRBD2 (6 bases). V gave up 4 bases and J gave up 2 bases, with 11 bases separating them. The germline V gene encodes CDR1 SGHRS and CDR2 YFSETQ. CDR3 length equals 14 residues. The CDR3 reads CASSLGTPTDTQYF. The CDR3 coding sequence is TGCGCCAGCAGCCTCGGGACTCCCACAGATACGCAGTATTTT.

This clone was recorded only once. The chain uses TRBV5-1 and TRBJ1-2, with 9 bases lining up with TRBD1. V lost 2 bases, J lost 6 bases, and 8 bases stayed unmatched. The CDR3 extends over 15 amino acids. In germline, CDR1 is SGHRS, CDR2 YFSETQ. The CDR3 DNA sequence: TGCGCCAGCAGCTTCCGGACAGGGGCAAAGGATGGCTACACCTTC. This encodes CASSFRTGAKDGYTF. The entire variable domain, with the rest obtained from reference TRBV5-1 and TRBJ1-2, is as follows: KAGVTQTPRYLIKTRGQQVTLSCSPISGHRSVSWYQQTPGQGLQFLFEYFSETQRNKGNFPGRFSGRQFSNSRSEMNVSTLELGDSALYLCASSFRTGAKDGYTFGSGTRLTVV.

V and J are TRBV18 and TRBJ2-3; TRBD1 might be the D (6 bases). CDR3 size: 15 residues. Germline V gene data show CDR1 as KGHSH and CDR2 as LQKENI. V was trimmed by 2 bases and J by 0 bases, leaving 9 bases between them. The CDR3 loop is CASSPSTGSTDTQYF. The CDR3 coding sequence is TGTGCCAGCTCACCATCGACAGGTAGCACAGATACGCAGTATTTT.

The chain recombines TRBV29-1 with TRBJ2-4; possibly TRBD2 for D (5 bases). With 3 bases removed from V and 3 bases from J, the gap between germline ends came to 9 bases. There are 13 residues in the CDR3. Germline V lookup: CDR1 SQVTM, CDR2 ANQGSEA. CDR3 amino acids: CSVEPGNKNIQYF. CDR3 bases: TGCAGCGTTGAGCCGGGGAACAAAAACATTCAGTACTTC.

The J gene is TRBJ2-1, the V gene TRBV7-9; a possible D gene is TRBD2 (6 bases). The CDR3 has 15 amino acids. Germline assignment: CDR1 SEHNR and CDR2 FQNEAQ (reference sequence). Deletions cut 5 bases from V and 0 bases from J, with 11 bases between. In nucleotides, the CDR3 is TGTGCCAGCAGCCCTGCGGGATTCTCCTACAATGAGCAGTTCTTC. Translating gives CASSPAGFSYNEQFF.

The chain recombines TRBV5-6 with TRBJ1-1; 7 bases fit TRBD1. With V trimmed by 2 bases and J by 5 bases, 6 bases remained unmatched. CDR1 is SGHDT, CDR2 YYEEEE, per germline. The CDR3 loop spans 14 amino acids. CDR3: CASSFEGGETEAFF. As DNA, the CDR3 is TGTGCCAGCAGCTTTGAAGGGGGCGAGACTGAAGCTTTCTTT.

This sequence joins TRBV13 and TRBJ1-2; D is possibly TRBD1 (5 bases). The V end was cut by 0 bases, the J end by 0 bases, with 5 bases between. CDR3 size: 14 residues. CDR1 and CDR2 from the germline V gene are PRHDT and FYEKMQ (reference sequence). The CDR3 coding sequence is TGTGCCAGCAGCTTAGGAGGGGCTAACTATGGCTACACCTTC. Translating it yields CASSLGGANYGYTF.

There are a few counts of this clone. The genes are TRBV29-1 and TRBJ2-2; 8 nucleotides line up with TRBD2. Germline CDR1 and CDR2: SQVTM and ANQGSEA. Trimming took 6 bases from V and 0 from J; bases not matched to a gene: 3. The CDR3 sequence is 14 residues long. The CDR3: CSVYSGTNTGELFF. The CDR3 nucleotides are TGCAGCGTATATAGCGGGACGAACACCGGGGAGCTGTTTTTT.

The chain employs TRBV6-5 and TRBJ2-5; possibly TRBD2 for D (5 bases). Trimming removed 0 bases at V and 5 bases at J, with 13 bases between. CDR1 and CDR2 (germline): MNHEY, SVGAGI. The CDR3 is made up of 15 amino acids. CDR3 sequence: CASSYSRVTRETQYF. Here the CDR3 DNA reads TGTGCCAGCAGTTACTCAAGGGTAACTAGGGAGACCCAGTACTTC.

This rearrangement joins TRBV6-6 to TRBJ2-5; 9 bases match TRBD1. With the DNA end fitting TRBJ2-7 better, the J assignment may be wrong. Per germline, CDR1 MNHNY and CDR2 SVGAGI (reference sequence). This CDR3 is built from 15 residues. The CDR3 coding sequence is TGTGCCAGCAGTTACTTGGGACAGGGAGGTGACGAGCAGTACTTC. This codes for CASSYLGQGGDEQYF.

For this clone: It may be a read error: a sequence one base away is much more abundant. The rearrangement links TRBV7-9 to TRBJ2-5, with 7 positions matching TRBD1. The J call may be faulty, since TRBJ2-7 better matches the DNA end. The germline CDR1 and CDR2 sequences are SEHNR and FQNEAQ (reference sequence). This CDR3 contains 13 residues. The DNA for the CDR3 is TGTTCCAGCAGCTTAGACAGGGACTACGAGCAGTACTTC. Its translation is CSSSLDRDYEQYF.

The table lists this clone with a few counts. V usage is TRBV6-1 and J usage is TRBJ1-5; D remains ambiguous. V was cut by 6 bases and J by 0 bases, with 12 bases left in between. CDR1 is MNHNS, CDR2 SASEGT, per germline. The CDR3 is 15 amino acids. The CDR3 nucleotides are TGTGCCAGCAGCGACACAGTGATTAGCAATCAGCCCCAGCATTTT. This sequence encodes CASSDTVISNQPQHF.

The chain employs TRBV6-5 and TRBJ2-2; perhaps TRBD1 as D (6 bases). The V gene's germline CDR1 is MNHEY and CDR2 SVGAGI. This CDR3 is built from 15 residues. Trimming left V 4 bases short and J 5 bases short, with 14 bases between. The CDR3: CASSSQGSLTGELFF. The CDR3 DNA sequence: TGTGCCAGCAGTTCCCAGGGGAGTTTGACCGGGGAGCTGTTTTTT.

This clone was seen a handful of times. This chain links TRBV5-1 with TRBJ2-1; TRBD2 agrees at 7 bases. Trimming took 1 base from V and 7 from J; bases not matched to a gene: 8. The CDR3 covers 15 residues. Germline V lookup: CDR1 SGHRS, CDR2 YFSETQ. The CDR3 is CASSLSGGGGNEQFF. DNA for the CDR3: TGCGCCAGCAGCTTGTCGGGCGGGGGAGGGAATGAGCAGTTCTTC.

The gene calls are TRBV30 and TRBJ1-4; 10 nucleotides match TRBD1. With V trimmed by 3 bases and J by 8 bases, 9 bases remained unmatched. The germline V gene encodes CDR1 GTSNPN and CDR2 SVGIG (reference sequence). The CDR3 runs to 15 residues. The CDR3 DNA sequence: TGTGCCTGGAGCGAACCGACAGGGGGCAACGAAAAACTGTTTTTT. It yields the protein CAWSEPTGGNEKLFF.